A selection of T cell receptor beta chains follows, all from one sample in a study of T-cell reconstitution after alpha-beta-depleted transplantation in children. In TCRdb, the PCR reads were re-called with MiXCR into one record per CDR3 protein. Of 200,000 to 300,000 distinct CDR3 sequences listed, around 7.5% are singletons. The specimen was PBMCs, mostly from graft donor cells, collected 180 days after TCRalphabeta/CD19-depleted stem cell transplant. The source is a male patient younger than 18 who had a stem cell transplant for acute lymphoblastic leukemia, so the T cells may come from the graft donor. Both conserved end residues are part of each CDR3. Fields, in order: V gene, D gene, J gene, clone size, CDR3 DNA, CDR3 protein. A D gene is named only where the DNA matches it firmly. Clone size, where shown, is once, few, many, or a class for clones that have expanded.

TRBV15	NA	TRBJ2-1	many	TGTGCCACCAGCAGAAGGACAGACAATGAGCAGTTCTTC	CATSRRTDNEQFF
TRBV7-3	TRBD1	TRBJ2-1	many	TGTGCCAGCAGCCGGGGACAGGGGCCTTACAATGAGCAGTTCTTC	CASSRGQGPYNEQFF
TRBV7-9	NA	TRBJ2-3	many	TGTGCCAGCAGCTTATTTCGTCTAGATCCAGATACGCAGTATTTT	CASSLFRLDPDTQYF
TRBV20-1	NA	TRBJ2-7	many	TGCAGTGCTAGAGGCCAGGTTCCTTCCTACGAGCAGTACTTC	CSARGQVPSYEQYF
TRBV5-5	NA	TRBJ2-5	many	TGTGCCAGCAGCTTTGCCCCTAGCCCAGAGACCCAGTACTTC	CASSFAPSPETQYF
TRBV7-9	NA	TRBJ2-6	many	TGTGCCAGCAGCTTAGCCCTCTCTGGGGCCAACGTCCTGACTTTC	CASSLALSGANVLTF
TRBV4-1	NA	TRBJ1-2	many	TGCGCCAGCAGCCAAGTGGATAGCAGGGAGTATGGCTACACCTTC	CASSQVDSREYGYTF
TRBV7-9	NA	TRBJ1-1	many	TGTGCCAGCAGCCTTACAGGGTACAGTGAAGCTTTCTTT	CASSLTGYSEAFF
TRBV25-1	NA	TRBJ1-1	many	TGTGCCAGCAGTGACCGGGGAGGGTCTGAAGCTTTCTTT	CASSDRGGSEAFF
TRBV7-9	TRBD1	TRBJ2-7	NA	TGTGCCAGCAGCCCCCAGGGGGCCACCTCCTACGAACAGTACTTC	CASSPQGATSYEQYF
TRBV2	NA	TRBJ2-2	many	TGTGCCAGCAGTGAAGGGCTAGCCACCGGGGAGCTGTTTTTT	CASSEGLATGELFF
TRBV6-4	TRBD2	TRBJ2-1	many	TGTGCCAGCAGCCCGGTAGCGGGCTCCTACAATGAGCAGTTCTTC	CASSPVAGSYNEQFF
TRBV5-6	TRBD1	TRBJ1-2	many	TGTGCCAGCAGCTTGGGGCCGACAGGGACGGATCTATATGGCTACACCTTC	CASSLGPTGTDLYGYTF
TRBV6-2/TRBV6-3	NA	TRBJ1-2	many	TGTGCCAGCACTTCATACAGGAACTATGGCTACACCTTC	CASTSYRNYGYTF
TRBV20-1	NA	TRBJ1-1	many	TGCAGTGCTACAGGGACGGTGAACACTGAAGCTTTCTTT	CSATGTVNTEAFF
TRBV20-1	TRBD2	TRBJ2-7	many	TGCAGTGTCCCTAGCGGTCCCTACGAGCAGTACTTC	CSVPSGPYEQYF
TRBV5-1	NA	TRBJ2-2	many	TGCGCCAGCAGCCCCTCAAGCGGGAACACCGGGGAGCTGTTTTTT	CASSPSSGNTGELFF
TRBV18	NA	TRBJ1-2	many	TGTGCCAGCGATAGAAACGGCTATGGCTACACCTTC	CASDRNGYGYTF
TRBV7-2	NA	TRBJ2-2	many	TGTGCCAGCAGCTTAGCATCGGGGACCGGGGAGCTGTTTTTT	CASSLASGTGELFF
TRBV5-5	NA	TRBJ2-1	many	TGTGCCAGCAGCTTAATTGGGGGAATCTCCTACAATGAGCAGTTCTTC	CASSLIGGISYNEQFF
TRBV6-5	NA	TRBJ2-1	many	TGTGCCAGCAGTTACAGGGCTAGCTCCTACAATGAGCAGTTCTTC	CASSYRASSYNEQFF
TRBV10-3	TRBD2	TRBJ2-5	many	TGTGCCATCATACGACCCCGGGGCCCAAACTCTCGCGGGGGAGAGACCCAGTACTTC	CAIIRPRGPNSRGGETQYF